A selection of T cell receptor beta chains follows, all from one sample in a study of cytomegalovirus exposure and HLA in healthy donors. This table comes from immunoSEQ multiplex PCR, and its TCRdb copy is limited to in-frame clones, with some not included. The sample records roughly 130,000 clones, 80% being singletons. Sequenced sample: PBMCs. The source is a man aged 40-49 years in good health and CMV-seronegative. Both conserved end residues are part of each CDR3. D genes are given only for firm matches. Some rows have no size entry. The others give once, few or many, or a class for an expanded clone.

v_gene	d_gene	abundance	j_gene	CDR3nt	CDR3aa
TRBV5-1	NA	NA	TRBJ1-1	TGCGCCAGCAGCCTGGACAGTGATATGAACACTGAAGCTTTCTTT	CASSLDSDMNTEAFF
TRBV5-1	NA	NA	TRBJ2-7	TGCGCCAGCAGCTTCACGGGCAGGGGAGAAAACGAGCAGTACTTC	CASSFTGRGENEQYF
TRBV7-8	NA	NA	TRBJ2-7	TGTGCCAGCAGCTTAGGGGGACTTGCCTCCTACGAGCAGTACTTC	CASSLGGLASYEQYF
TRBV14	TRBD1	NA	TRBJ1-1	TGTGCCAGCAGCCAAGACCTCAGGGGGCTCACTGAAGCTTTCTTT	CASSQDLRGLTEAFF
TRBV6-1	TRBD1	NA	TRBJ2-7	TGTGCCAGCAGTGAAGTCGCAGGACAGGGACATTACGAGCAGTACTTC	CASSEVAGQGHYEQYF
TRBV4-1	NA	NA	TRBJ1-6	TGCGCCAGCAGCCAAGATGAACGACAACCCCTCCACTTT	CASSQDERQPLHF
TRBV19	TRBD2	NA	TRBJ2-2	TGTGCCAGTAGTACCCCGGGGAGCGGGGGGGTCGGGGAGCTGTTTTTT	CASSTPGSGGVGELFF
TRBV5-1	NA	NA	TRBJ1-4	TGCGCCAGCACCCGGACACCAGAGGTTGAAAAACTGTTTTTT	CASTRTPEVEKLFF
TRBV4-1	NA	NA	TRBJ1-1	TGCGCCAGCAGCCAAGATCTAGGGGTTTCCACTGAAGCTTTCTTT	CASSQDLGVSTEAFF
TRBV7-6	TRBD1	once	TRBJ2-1	TGTGCCAGCAGCTTAGTTTCTACGGACAGGTTCTCCTACAATGAGCAGTTCTTC	CASSLVSTDRFSYNEQFF
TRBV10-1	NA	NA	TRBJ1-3	TGCGCCAGCAGTGAGTCGGGGGAGGAGGGGAGAGGGGCTGGAAACACCATATATTTT	CASSESGEEGRGAGNTIYF
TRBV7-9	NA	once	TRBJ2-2	TGTGCCAGCAGCTTAGACAGGGTGGACCTGAACACCGGGGAGCTGTTTTTT	CASSLDRVDLNTGELFF
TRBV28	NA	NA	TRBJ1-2	TGTGCCCTCTCGAGGGGGAACTATGGCTACACCTTC	CALSRGNYGYTF
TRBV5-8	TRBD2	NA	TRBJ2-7	TGTGCCAGCAGCTTGTCCCCCCGGGGGGTACCCTACGAGCAGTACTTC	CASSLSPRGVPYEQYF
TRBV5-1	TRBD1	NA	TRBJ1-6	TGCGCCATCCTAGAAACCGGGACAGGGGTCAATTCACCCCTCCACTTT	CAILETGTGVNSPLHF
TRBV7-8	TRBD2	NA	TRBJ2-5	TGTGCCAGCAGCTCCGTGGGGCCCAGCGGGGGGGCTGGGACCCAGTACTTC	CASSSVGPSGGAGTQYF
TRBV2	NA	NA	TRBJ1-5	TGTGCCAGCAGCCAGAGACGGACAGATTATGGCAATCAGCCCCAGCATTTT	CASSQRRTDYGNQPQHF
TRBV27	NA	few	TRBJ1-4	TGTGCCAGCAGTCACATACAGACAACTAATGAAAAACTGTTTTTT	CASSHIQTTNEKLFF
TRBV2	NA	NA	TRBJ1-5	TGTGCCAGCAGTGAAACAGGGTACAATCAGCCCCAGCATTTT	CASSETGYNQPQHF
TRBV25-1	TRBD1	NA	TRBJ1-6	TGTGCCAGCAGTGAAGGGGACAGGGGGAATTCACCCCTCCACTTT	CASSEGDRGNSPLHF
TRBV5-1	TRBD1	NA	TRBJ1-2	TGCGCCAGCAGCCAGACAGGGCTCTATGGCTACACCTTC	CASSQTGLYGYTF
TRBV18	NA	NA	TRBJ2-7	TGTGCCAGCTCACCATACGGGAACGAGCAGTACTTC	CASSPYGNEQYF
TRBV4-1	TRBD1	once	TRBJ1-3	TGCGCCAGCAGCCAAGAATTTCTGGGACAGGTGGTCGGGACTGGAAACACCATATATTTT	CASSQEFLGQVVGTGNTIYF
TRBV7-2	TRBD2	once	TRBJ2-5	TGTGCCAGCAGCTTAGAACTAGCGAGGGCCCAGTACTTC	CASSLELARAQYF
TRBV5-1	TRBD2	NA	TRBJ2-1	TGCGCCAGCAGCCCGGGAGGGGAGTACAATGAGCAGTTCTTC	CASSPGGEYNEQFF
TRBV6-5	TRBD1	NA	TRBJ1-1	TGTGCCAGCAGTTCGGGACAGGGTTCTGAAGCTTTCTTT	CASSSGQGSEAFF
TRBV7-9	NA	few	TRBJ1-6	TGTGCCAGCACCTTGGGAGGGGCAGGGTTTGATTCACCCCTCCACTTT	CASTLGGAGFDSPLHF
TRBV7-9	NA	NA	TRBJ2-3	TGTGCCAGCAGCTTCGCCGGGGATACGCAGTATTTT	CASSFAGDTQYF
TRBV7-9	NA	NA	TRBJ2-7	TGTGCCAGCAGCCACAATGGGCCAGCCTACGAGCAGTACTTC	CASSHNGPAYEQYF
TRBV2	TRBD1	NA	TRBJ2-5	TGTGCCAGCAGTGAGAGGCAGGGGGTAGAGACCCAGTACTTC	CASSERQGVETQYF
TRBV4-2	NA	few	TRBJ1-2	TGTGCCAGCAGCCAAGATTGGGCAGTCTTTTATGGCTACACCTTC	CASSQDWAVFYGYTF
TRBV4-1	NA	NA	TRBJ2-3	TGCGCCAGCAGCCAAGATCTTCCAGATACGCAGTATTTT	CASSQDLPDTQYF
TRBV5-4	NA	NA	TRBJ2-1	TGTGCCAGCAGCTTTGTGTCCGTTCAGGGTCTTGAGCAGTTCTTC	CASSFVSVQGLEQFF
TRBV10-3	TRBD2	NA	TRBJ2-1	TGTGCCACCGCGACTAGCGGGGGGGCCCAGGGTTACAATGAGCAGTTCTTC	CATATSGGAQGYNEQFF
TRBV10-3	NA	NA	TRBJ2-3	TGTGCCATCAGGCCAGGGGTTGGCACAGATACGCAGTATTTT	CAIRPGVGTDTQYF
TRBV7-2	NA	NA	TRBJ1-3	TGTGCCAGCAGCTTAGCGGGGGGGCTTGGAAACACCATATATTTT	CASSLAGGLGNTIYF
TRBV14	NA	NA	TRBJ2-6	TGTGCCAGCAGCCAAGGGGGCCGCGGGGCCAACGTCCTGACTTTC	CASSQGGRGANVLTF
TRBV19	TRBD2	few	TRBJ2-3	TGTGCCAGTAGTGACAGCGCGGTAGCGGGGGAACTCACAGATACGCAGTATTTT	CASSDSAVAGELTDTQYF
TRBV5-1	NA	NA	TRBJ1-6	TGCGCCAGCAGCTCTGGACTAGATAATTCACCCCTCCACTTT	CASSSGLDNSPLHF
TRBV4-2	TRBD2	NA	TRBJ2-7	TGTGCCAGCAGCCAAGGGGGCGGGAGCTCCTACGAGCAGTACTTC	CASSQGGGSSYEQYF
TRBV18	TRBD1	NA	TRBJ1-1	TGTGCCAGCTCATTGAACCCCGGGACAGTGTTGAACACTGAAGCTTTCTTT	CASSLNPGTVLNTEAFF
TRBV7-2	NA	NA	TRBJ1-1	TGTGCCAGCAGCTTAGATCAGGGAACTGAAGCTTTCTTT	CASSLDQGTEAFF
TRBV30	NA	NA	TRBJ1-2	TGTGCCTGGAGTATCGTGAACTATGGCTACACCTTC	CAWSIVNYGYTF
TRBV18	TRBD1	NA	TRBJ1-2	TGTGCCAGCTCACCAACGCAGGGGACAGGCGGCTACACCTTC	CASSPTQGTGGYTF
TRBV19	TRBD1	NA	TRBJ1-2	TGTGCCAGTAGTCCGGGACAGGGGACGACGGGCTATGGCTACACCTTC	CASSPGQGTTGYGYTF
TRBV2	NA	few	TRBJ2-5	TGTGCCAGCAGTGTGCAGAAAGAGACCCAGTACTTC	CASSVQKETQYF
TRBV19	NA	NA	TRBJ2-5	TGTGCCAGTAGTATGCCCGGGGAGGAAGAGACCCAGTACTTC	CASSMPGEEETQYF
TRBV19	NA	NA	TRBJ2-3	TGTGCCAGTAGTAGTTTGGGCGGGACAGATACGCAGTATTTT	CASSSLGGTDTQYF
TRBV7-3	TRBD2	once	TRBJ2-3	TGTGCCAGCAGCACGGGACTAGCGGGAGGCACAGATACGCAGTATTTT	CASSTGLAGGTDTQYF
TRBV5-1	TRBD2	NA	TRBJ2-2	TGCGCCAGCAGCTTGGCCGCGGGAGGAGACACCGGGGAGCTGTTTTTT	CASSLAAGGDTGELFF
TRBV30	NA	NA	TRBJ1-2	TGTGCCTGGAGTGTAGGGGCAACCAATACTTATGGCTATACCTTC	CAWSVGATNTYGYTF
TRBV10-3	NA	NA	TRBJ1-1	TGTGCCATCAGTGAGTCGAGCATCATGAACACTGAAGCTTTCTTT	CAISESSIMNTEAFF
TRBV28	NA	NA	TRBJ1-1	TGTGCCAGCACCCTAGGGCCTGGGGGGTGGATGAGCACTGAAGCTTTCTTT	CASTLGPGGWMSTEAFF
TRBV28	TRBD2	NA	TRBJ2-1	TGTGCCAGCAATAAGCTAGCGGGGTTTAATGAGCAGTTCTTC	CASNKLAGFNEQFF
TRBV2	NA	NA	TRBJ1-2	TGTGCCAGCAGGGATAGGAGGGTTGGCTACACCTTC	CASRDRRVGYTF
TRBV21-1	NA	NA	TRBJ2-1	TGTGCCAGCCTCGGGGAGGCCAACAACAATGAGCAGTTCTTC	CASLGEANNNEQFF
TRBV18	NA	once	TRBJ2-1	TGTGCCAGCTCATTTGGACAGCACTACAATGAGCAGTTCTTC	CASSFGQHYNEQFF
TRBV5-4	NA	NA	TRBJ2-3	TGTGCCAGCAGCTTGGACGGGAGCGGGGATACGCAGTATTTT	CASSLDGSGDTQYF
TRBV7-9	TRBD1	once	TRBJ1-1	TGTGCCAGCAGGGGACAGCCGAACACTGAAGCTTTCTTT	CASRGQPNTEAFF